This T cell receptor beta chain derives from a study of identical twins. Trimming took 3 bases from V and 6 from J; bases not matched to a gene: 7. Germline loops: CDR1 SEHNR, CDR2 FQNEAQ (reference sequence). CDR3 size: 15 residues. Template switching added a universal primer site; cDNA carried unique molecular identifiers. TCRdb redid the calling of the 5' RACE reads with MiXCR, one entry per CDR3 protein. Of about 520,000 distinct CDR3 sequences in the sample, roughly a fifth were seen once. Separately, the same data were catalogued under a study of T cells expressing NK-cell markers. That work states: The TCR beta repertoires originated in sorted CD3+CD56+NKG2C+, CD3+CD56+NKG2C- and CD3+CD56-NKG2C+ T cells. The authors restricted sorting to alpha-beta TCR T cells with an anti-gamma-delta TCR antibody in several experiments. Top CD8+ clonotypes included the dominant CD3+CD56+NKG2C+ clonotypes in several donors.

The specimen sequenced was CD4+ T cells sorted from blood. This TCR was recovered from a woman aged 18-29 years in good health. The rearrangement links TRBV7-9 to TRBJ2-1, with 8 bases matching TRBD1. The CDR3 DNA is TGTGCCAGCAGCTTCTCGGACAGGGTAGGCAATGAGCAGTTCTTC. Translation gives CASSFSDRVGNEQFF.